A selection of T cell receptor beta chains follows, all from one sample in a study of metastatic and nonmetastatic thyroid tumors. TCRdb re-called the PCR reads through MiXCR. The sample records 35,000 to 50,000 clones, more than 25% being singletons. Sample: blood. The receptors shown here come from a male donor with papillary thyroid cancer or a benign thyroid nodule (not recorded which). Some clones in this sample may be carry-over from other donors' samples. The conserved cysteine and the conserved F or W are not part of the CDR3 here. Fields, in order: J gene, V gene, CDR3 protein.

j_call: TRBJ2-5; v_call: TRBV30; cdr3_aa: AWSVLGGGETQY
j_call: TRBJ2-2; v_call: TRBV10-2; cdr3_aa: ASSGGDRANTGELF
j_call: TRBJ1-6; v_call: TRBV20-1; cdr3_aa: SAPTAGGNSPLH
j_call: TRBJ2-6; v_call: TRBV2; cdr3_aa: ASSEDSGANVLT
j_call: TRBJ1-5; v_call: TRBV6-1; cdr3_aa: ASIRDRGLMGNQPQH
j_call: TRBJ2-7; v_call: TRBV6-1; cdr3_aa: ASPGLVGDYEQY
j_call: TRBJ2-7; v_call: TRBV10-3; cdr3_aa: VISEIQFYEQY
j_call: TRBJ2-5; v_call: TRBV9; cdr3_aa: ASSAYQETQY
j_call: TRBJ2-3; v_call: TRBV7-3; cdr3_aa: ASSRDRGGDTQY
j_call: TRBJ2-7; v_call: TRBV11-1; cdr3_aa: ASSLIAGSYEQY
j_call: TRBJ2-7; v_call: TRBV28; cdr3_aa: ASSSGTSENHYEQY
j_call: TRBJ2-5; v_call: TRBV5-5; cdr3_aa: ASSLPPSSRETQY
j_call: TRBJ2-1; v_call: TRBV27; cdr3_aa: ASSLPSGRARNEQF
j_call: TRBJ2-7; v_call: TRBV30; cdr3_aa: AWNLDFSISSYEQY
j_call: TRBJ2-2; v_call: TRBV27; cdr3_aa: ASSLTEVAGELF
j_call: TRBJ1-2; v_call: TRBV5-6; cdr3_aa: ASSLGRQGGYGYT
j_call: TRBJ1-3; v_call: TRBV10-3; cdr3_aa: AISESRAGSLGSGNTIY
j_call: TRBJ2-5; v_call: TRBV11-1; cdr3_aa: ASSLILKETQY
j_call: TRBJ2-7; v_call: TRBV6-2/TRBV6-3; cdr3_aa: ASSYSGTSGRREQY
j_call: TRBJ1-1; v_call: TRBV10-2; cdr3_aa: ASAGVITNTEAF
j_call: TRBJ2-5; v_call: TRBV4-1; cdr3_aa: ASSQGTSGRETQY
j_call: TRBJ2-5; v_call: TRBV2; cdr3_aa: ASMGFWETQY
j_call: TRBJ2-2; v_call: TRBV6-6; cdr3_aa: ASSYDSVNTGELF
j_call: TRBJ2-2; v_call: TRBV19; cdr3_aa: ASSWQWGRGTGELF
j_call: TRBJ2-1; v_call: TRBV24-1; cdr3_aa: ATSDPEGGDSYNEQF
j_call: TRBJ2-1; v_call: TRBV15; cdr3_aa: ATSGMTNSYNEQF
j_call: TRBJ1-1; v_call: TRBV27; cdr3_aa: ASRNLFELRPEAF
j_call: TRBJ1-6; v_call: TRBV2; cdr3_aa: ASSPSDSYNSPLH
j_call: TRBJ1-1; v_call: TRBV10-1; cdr3_aa: ASSELENTEAF
j_call: TRBJ2-2; v_call: TRBV11-3; cdr3_aa: ASSAFRGPNTGELF
j_call: TRBJ1-5; v_call: TRBV6-1; cdr3_aa: ASSPRTGERQPQH
j_call: TRBJ2-5; v_call: TRBV11-2; cdr3_aa: ASSLVVVTIGGRETQY
j_call: TRBJ1-2; v_call: TRBV28; cdr3_aa: ASSCNIYAGYT
j_call: TRBJ2-3; v_call: TRBV6-4; cdr3_aa: ASITPSGGRADTQY
j_call: TRBJ2-2; v_call: TRBV24-1; cdr3_aa: ATSGRGKTGELF
j_call: TRBJ2-5; v_call: TRBV7-2; cdr3_aa: ASSLLPGRDPY
j_call: TRBJ1-2; v_call: TRBV28; cdr3_aa: ASSLRPGAQAG
j_call: TRBJ2-3; v_call: TRBV6-2/TRBV6-3; cdr3_aa: ASSPGDTDTQY
j_call: TRBJ1-3; v_call: TRBV30; cdr3_aa: AWSGIGNTIY
j_call: TRBJ2-5; v_call: TRBV28; cdr3_aa: ASSRGEETQY
j_call: TRBJ2-7; v_call: TRBV27; cdr3_aa: ASSFSRTADEQY
j_call: TRBJ2-7; v_call: TRBV12-3/TRBV12-4; cdr3_aa: ASSLSWVGQTYEQY
j_call: TRBJ2-7; v_call: TRBV3-1; cdr3_aa: ASSEGTSGMYEQY
j_call: TRBJ1-5; v_call: TRBV2; cdr3_aa: ASSLLSPSNQPQH
j_call: TRBJ2-7; v_call: TRBV7-6; cdr3_aa: ASSTRAREYEQY
j_call: TRBJ2-1; v_call: TRBV6-5; cdr3_aa: ASSYTRGENEQF
j_call: TRBJ1-6; v_call: TRBV14; cdr3_aa: ASSQVRDSPLH
j_call: TRBJ2-1; v_call: TRBV4-1; cdr3_aa: ASSQEPVSLGEQF
j_call: TRBJ1-5; v_call: TRBV11-2; cdr3_aa: ASSLGDGYYQPQH
j_call: TRBJ1-2; v_call: TRBV20-1; cdr3_aa: SAPGQVMIGYT
j_call: TRBJ1-1; v_call: TRBV7-2; cdr3_aa: ASSYRGGTEAF